Listed below are T cell receptor beta chains from one sample, sequenced in a study of cytomegalovirus exposure and HLA in healthy donors. Here immunoSEQ multiplex PCR was the method, and the copy in TCRdb shows in-frame clones only, minus some. The profile covers 150,000 to 200,000 clones, with over 75% appearing a single time and about 1.8% taken by the ten largest. The sample comprised PBMCs. These receptors were taken from a man aged 18 to 35 in good health and CMV-seronegative. Both conserved end residues are part of each CDR3. A D gene is named only where the DNA matches it firmly. Some rows have no size entry. The others give once, few or many, or a class for an expanded clone.

j_call clone_size v_call d_call cdr3_aa cdr3_nt
TRBJ2-7 - TRBV5-5 - CASSLPRSSYEQYF TGTGCCAGCAGCTTGCCGAGGTCATCCTACGAGCAGTACTTC
TRBJ2-2 - TRBV18 - CASSNRPASGETGELFF TGTGCCAGCTCAAACAGGCCGGCTAGTGGAGAAACCGGGGAGCTGTTTTTT
TRBJ2-7 - TRBV28 TRBD1 CASSFKARGRRAEQYF TGTGCCAGCAGTTTTAAGGCAAGGGGGCGCAGGGCCGAGCAGTACTTC
TRBJ2-1 - TRBV21-1 - CASSKRGVGTSGTREQFF TGTGCCAGCAGCAAAAGGGGAGTCGGGACTAGCGGGACTCGGGAGCAGTTCTTC
TRBJ2-7 - TRBV7-2 TRBD1 CASSFDRGESYEQYF TGTGCCAGCAGCTTCGACAGGGGTGAGTCCTACGAGCAGTACTTC
TRBJ2-7 - TRBV5-6 - CASSSVIGSKGGSRDEQYF TGTGCCAGCAGCTCGGTGATTGGATCCAAAGGAGGGAGTCGGGACGAGCAGTACTTC
TRBJ1-4 - TRBV18 - CASSPRVQVNNEKLFF TGTGCCAGCTCACCTCGAGTCCAGGTCAATAATGAAAAACTGTTTTTT
TRBJ2-7 - TRBV15 TRBD1 CATRAGTGGFEQYF TGTGCCACCAGGGCCGGGACAGGGGGGTTCGAGCAGTACTTC
TRBJ2-7 - TRBV29-1 - CSAQWAASYEQYF TGCAGCGCACAGTGGGCAGCCTCCTACGAGCAGTACTTC
TRBJ2-2 - TRBV19 - CASSVATNTGELFF TGTGCCAGTAGTGTAGCTACGAACACCGGGGAGCTGTTTTTT
TRBJ1-4 - TRBV18 TRBD1 CASSLQGATNEKLFF TGTGCCAGCTCACTTCAGGGGGCAACTAATGAAAAACTGTTTTTT
TRBJ2-5 - TRBV9 - CASSVGRRQGYEETQYF TGTGCCAGCAGCGTAGGTCGGCGGCAGGGGTATGAGGAGACCCAGTACTTC
TRBJ2-7 - TRBV7-2 - CASSSATTTYEQYF TGTGCCAGCAGCTCCGCGACCACTACCTACGAGCAGTACTTC
TRBJ2-3 few TRBV5-1 TRBD1 CASSDGTGGNTDTQYF TGCGCCAGCAGCGACGGGACAGGGGGAAACACAGATACGCAGTATTTT
TRBJ2-3 - TRBV5-1 TRBD2 CASSFTGTSGVADTQYF TGCGCCAGCAGCTTCACCGGGACTAGCGGGGTCGCAGATACGCAGTATTTT
TRBJ2-7 - TRBV7-8 TRBD2 CASSLGMGGVSYEQYF TGTGCCAGCAGCTTAGGAATGGGAGGGGTCTCCTACGAGCAGTACTTC
TRBJ2-3 - TRBV19 TRBD1 CASRTGNTDTQYF TGTGCCAGTAGGACAGGGAACACAGATACGCAGTATTTT
TRBJ1-1 - TRBV28 TRBD1 CASSLQGGGREAFF TGTGCCAGCAGTTTGCAGGGGGGCGGTCGTGAAGCTTTCTTT
TRBJ2-1 - TRBV19 TRBD2 CASSRGGTIYNEQFF TGTGCCAGTAGTAGGGGCGGGACTATCTACAATGAGCAGTTCTTC
TRBJ2-7 - TRBV27 - CASSLTGLSYEQYF TGTGCCAGCAGTTTAACTGGGCTCTCCTACGAGCAGTACTTC
TRBJ2-7 - TRBV7-3 - CASSPTSFGEQYF TGTGCCAGCAGCCCGACTAGTTTCGGCGAGCAGTACTTC
TRBJ2-7 few TRBV28 - CASSLAGELSYEQYF TGTGCCAGCAGTTTGGCAGGGGAACTCTCCTACGAGCAGTACTTC
TRBJ2-7 few TRBV7-2 - CASSFGRSSYEQYF TGTGCCAGCAGCTTTGGTAGGAGCTCCTACGAGCAGTACTTC
TRBJ2-3 - TRBV5-1 - CASSSEDISTDTQYF TGCGCCAGCAGCTCCGAGGACATTAGCACAGATACGCAGTATTTT
TRBJ2-3 few TRBV15 TRBD2 CATSRAPSGTTDTQYF TGTGCCACCAGCAGAGCCCCAAGCGGGACCACAGATACGCAGTATTTT
TRBJ2-6 - TRBV10-3 - CAISESGLPGANVLTF TGTGCCATCAGTGAGTCGGGACTTCCTGGGGCCAACGTCCTGACTTTC
TRBJ1-4 - TRBV11-2 TRBD1 CASSLETGTGFEKLFF TGTGCCAGCAGCTTAGAAACCGGGACAGGGTTTGAAAAACTGTTTTTT
TRBJ2-5 - TRBV5-4 - CASSPQTRETQYF TGTGCCAGCAGCCCTCAAACTAGGGAGACCCAGTACTTC
TRBJ1-1 few TRBV6-5 TRBD1 CASSLRGTNTEAFF TGTGCCAGCAGCCTCAGGGGGACGAACACTGAAGCTTTCTTT
TRBJ2-5 - TRBV7-2 - CASSSSPGATSQETQYF TGTGCCAGCAGCTCATCACCTGGGGCTACCTCCCAAGAGACCCAGTACTTC
TRBJ2-2 once TRBV6-1 TRBD1 CASSLQGAPMELFF TGTGCCAGCAGCTTACAGGGGGCTCCGATGGAGCTGTTTTTT